This TCR beta chain emerged from a study of blood T cell repertoires in COVID-19. Study in general: Sources were T cells, B-cell-depleted T cells, or PBMCs; the material itself was cDNA or gDNA.

Trimming removed 5 bases at V and 5 bases at J, with 11 bases between. The germline V gene has CDR1 SGHRS and CDR2 YFSETQ. The CDR3 totals 14 residues. Produced via immunoSEQ multiplex PCR; TCRdb's table is partial and in-frame only. The table records 90,000 to 130,000 clones, about four fifths of them present only once. The receptor was derived from a woman between 65 and 79 years old with acute or convalescent COVID-19. The chain links TRBV5-1 to TRBJ1-6, with D maybe TRBD1 (6 bases). Sequencing was carried out using peripheral blood. The CDR3 reads CASRRGADNSPLHF. For the CDR3, the DNA is TGCGCCAGCAGGCGGGGGGCGGATAATTCACCCCTCCACTTT.